The next 30 T cell receptor beta chains were all read from a single sample in a study of blood T cell repertoires in COVID-19. The table came from immunoSEQ multiplex PCR; TCRdb's copy has only in-frame clones and leaves some out. The sample contains 400,000 or so clones, roughly 88% of which appear only once. Source material: PBMCs or T cells enriched from blood (not recorded which). These TCRs come from a young man who had recovered from COVID-19.

This chain connects TRBV5-1 to TRBJ1-1; 12 nucleotides match TRBD1. This CDR3 has 15 amino acids. Losses at the gene ends were 0 bases for V and 8 bases for J; bases not matched to a gene: 5. Germline V CDR1 and CDR2: SGHRS, YFSETQ. The CDR3 here is CASSLEGQGAREAFF. The CDR3 DNA reads TGCGCCAGCAGCTTGGAGGGACAGGGGGCGAGGGAAGCTTTCTTT.

Here the CDR3 reads CASSDGVYSNQPQHF. CDR3 DNA sequence: TGTGCCAGCAGTGACGGGGTATATAGCAATCAGCCCCAGCATTTT. V is TRBV7-2 and J is TRBJ1-5; no clear D. CDR1 and CDR2 from the germline V gene are SGHTA and FQGNSA. Deletions cut 6 bases from V and 0 bases from J, with 12 bases between. This CDR3 is 15 amino acids long.

This chain joins TRBV10-3 and TRBJ2-7; 8 positions match TRBD2. The CDR3 consists of 18 residues. Germline V gene lookup returns CDR1 ENHRY and CDR2 SYGVKD. V was clipped by 11 bases and J by 3 bases; unmatched bases: 24. DNA of the CDR3: TGTGCCGTCGGGGGGTCAGCAGAGACGGGCGCGGGAGGCTACGAGCAGTACTTC. Its translation: CAVGGSAETGAGGYEQYF.

This chain links TRBV9 with TRBJ1-4, with 8 bases that match TRBD1. Germline V gives CDR1 SGDLS, CDR2 YYNGEE. V shed 4 bases and J 0 bases; nucleotides not matched to a gene: 8. CDR3 length: 17 residues. Written as DNA, the CDR3 is TGTGCCAGCAGCCGACAGGGGTATGGCGCAACTAATGAAAAACTGTTTTTT. It yields the protein CASSRQGYGATNEKLFF. The full variable domain, its missing parts supplied by reference TRBV9 and TRBJ1-4, is DSGVTQTPKHLITATGQRVTLRCSPRSGDLSVYWYQQSLDQGLQFLIQYYNGEERAKGNILERFSAQQFPDLHSELNLSSLELGDSALYFCASSRQGYGATNEKLFFGSGTQLSVL.

This clone turned up a few times. The chain couples TRBV5-1 to TRBJ2-3; tentative D call: TRBD1 (5 bases). The germline gives CDR1 SGHRS, CDR2 YFSETQ. This CDR3 spans 16 amino acids. V lost 0 bases, J lost 3 bases, and 14 bases lay in between. CDR3 in DNA: TGCGCCAGCAGCTTGGGGGGCCAGGGTCCAACAGATACGCAGTATTTT. Protein: CASSLGGQGPTDTQYF.

This chain joins TRBV24-1 and TRBJ2-1; D unresolved. Trimming pared 3 bases from V and 10 bases from J, leaving 15 bases between. CDR3 length: 14 residues. Per the germline V gene, CDR1 is KGHDR and CDR2 is SFDVKD. The CDR3 here is CATSDAHHELEQFF. The CDR3 bases are TGTGCCACCAGTGATGCCCACCACGAGCTAGAGCAGTTCTTC.

The chain links TRBV5-1 to TRBJ2-3; tentatively, D is TRBD1 (5 bases). The V end lost 4 bases, the J end lost 6 bases, and 9 bases lay between the germline ends. Germline V gene data show CDR1 as SGHRS and CDR2 as YFSETQ. The CDR3 totals 12 residues. CDR3 region: CASSTAGDTQYF. As DNA, the CDR3 is TGCGCCAGCAGCACCGCAGGGGATACGCAGTATTTT.

The chain uses TRBV11-3 and TRBJ1-1; 9 bases are a match to TRBD1. Germline V CDR1 and CDR2: SGHNT, YENEEA. This CDR3 spans 14 amino acids. The junction had 6 bases not matched to a gene; V was cut back by 5 bases and J by 5 bases. The CDR3 DNA sequence: TGTGCCAGCAGCCGGACAGGGGTGATAACTGAAGCTTTCTTT. Translating gives CASSRTGVITEAFF.

This clone was seen a handful of times. This rearrangement joins TRBV7-3 to TRBJ1-3; no reliable D call. Germline values: CDR1 SGHTA, CDR2 FQGTGA. The V end lost 1 base, the J end lost 2 bases, and 9 bases lay between the germline ends. CDR3 length: 15 residues. As DNA, the CDR3 is TGTGCCAGCAGCTTAAGTGGGAGTGCTGGAAACACCATATATTTT. Translating gives CASSLSGSAGNTIYF.

The chain links TRBV28 to TRBJ1-5, with TRBD1 matching 12 bases. Germline V gene data show CDR1 as MDHEN and CDR2 as SYDVKM. Losses at the gene ends were 3 bases for V and 1 base for J; bases not matched to a gene: 7. The CDR3 loop spans 18 amino acids. CDR3 region: CASSFPGQGALSNQPQHF. The CDR3 DNA is TGTGCCAGCAGTTTTCCGGGACAGGGGGCGTTAAGCAATCAGCCCCAGCATTTT.

This chain links TRBV5-8 with TRBJ1-2; D gene uncertain. Looked up from germline, CDR1 is SGHTS and CDR2 is YDEGEE. The CDR3 contains 16 residues. Deletions cut 4 bases from V and 0 bases from J, with 16 bases between. CDR3: CASSPDIQRANYGYTF. The CDR3 DNA reads as TGTGCCAGCAGCCCTGATATCCAACGAGCTAACTATGGCTACACCTTC.

The chain is built from TRBV19 and TRBJ1-1; D is uncertain. The CDR3 length is 12 residues. Germline V CDR1 and CDR2: LNHDA, SQIVND (reference sequence). The germline V and J ends were trimmed by 7 bases and 0 bases, with 6 bases remaining between them. CDR3: CASNGLNTEAFF. DNA for the CDR3: TGTGCCAGTAATGGCCTGAACACTGAAGCTTTCTTT.

The chain carries TRBV13 and TRBJ1-5, with D maybe TRBD1 (6 bases). CDR1 is PRHDT and CDR2 is FYEKMQ in the germline V gene (reference sequence). Trimming left V 3 bases short and J 9 bases short, with 15 bases between. CDR3 length: 14 residues. The CDR3 here is CASSFGGAGRPQHF. The CDR3 DNA is TGTGCCAGCAGCTTCGGGGGGGCCGGGCGGCCCCAGCATTTT.

This clone has only one observation. J is TRBJ1-1 and V is TRBV18, with TRBD1 identical over 8 bases. Trimming removed 6 bases from V and 5 bases from J; junction bases left unmatched: 8. The CDR3 has 14 residues. Germline CDR1 KGHSH, CDR2 LQKENI. Written as DNA, the CDR3 is TGTGCCAGCTCCTCAGACAGGGGAGGAACTGAAGCTTTCTTT. Protein: CASSSDRGGTEAFF. The full variable domain, with the rest looked up from reference TRBV18 and TRBJ1-1, is NAGVMQNPRHLVRRRGQEARLRCSPMKGHSHVYWYRQLPEEGLKFMVYLQKENIIDESGMPKERFSAEFPKEGPSILRIQQVVRGDSAAYFCASSSDRGGTEAFFGQGTRLTVV.

With regard to this clone: The same CDR3 arises from other DNA sequences in this sample as well. This chain uses TRBV5-1 with TRBJ1-4, with 8 positions matching TRBD1. The CDR3 consists of 15 residues. Trimming took 0 bases from V and 4 from J; bases not matched to a gene: 2. Germline V lookup: CDR1 SGHRS, CDR2 YFSETQ. Here the CDR3 DNA reads TGCGCCAGCAGCTTGGGGACAGGGTTTAATGAAAAACTGTTTTTT. Its protein is CASSLGTGFNEKLFF.

This chain connects TRBV27 to TRBJ1-5; possible D gene TRBD1, 5 bases. The CDR3 is 14 residues long. V lost 8 bases, J lost 3 bases, and 14 bases lay in between. Germline V gene lookup returns CDR1 MNHEY and CDR2 SMNVEV (reference sequence). This CDR3 reads CASRPTGANQPQHF. The CDR3 bases are TGTGCCAGCCGGCCAACAGGCGCCAATCAGCCCCAGCATTTT.

This sequence joins TRBV3-1 (or the pseudogene TRBV3-2) and TRBJ2-5; D remains ambiguous. Germline CDR1 is LGHDT and CDR2 is YNNKEL (reference sequence). The V and J ends lost 7 bases and 9 bases respectively, with 21 bases between them. This CDR3 comprises 14 residues. Here the CDR3 reads CASNRLDSKDPQYF. Written as DNA, the CDR3 is TGTGCCAGCAATCGTTTGGATAGCAAAGATCCCCAGTACTTC.

This rearrangement joins TRBV30 to TRBJ2-7; TRBD2 might be the D (6 bases). Trimming removed 1 base from V and 2 bases from J, with 15 bases in between. Germline CDR1 is GTSNPN and CDR2 is SVGIG (reference sequence). The CDR3 has 15 amino acids. The DNA of the CDR3 is TGTGCCTGGAGTGAGGAGGGGCGGCCGCCCTACGAGCAGTACTTC. This gives the protein CAWSEEGRPPYEQYF.

This rearrangement joins TRBV3-1 (or the pseudogene TRBV3-2) to TRBJ2-7; 7 bases are a match to TRBD1. Germline V lookup: CDR1 LGHDT, CDR2 YNNKEL (reference sequence). The CDR3 is 14 amino acids. The J segment lost 4 bases and the V segment lost 3 bases, leaving 6 bases of the junction unmatched. The CDR3 loop is CASSQGQSFYEQYF. The CDR3 DNA reads TGTGCCAGCAGCCAGGGACAGAGTTTTTACGAGCAGTACTTC.

The rearrangement uses TRBV7-9 and TRBJ2-2; possible D gene TRBD1, 6 bases. V was clipped by 4 bases and J by 5 bases, with 14 bases between them. CDR1 and CDR2 from the germline V gene are SEHNR and FQNEAQ (reference sequence). CDR3 length equals 15 residues. The CDR3 is CASSSRQDQTGELFF. CDR3 DNA sequence: TGTGCCAGCAGCTCGCGACAGGACCAGACCGGGGAGCTGTTTTTT. Looking up the rest from reference TRBV7-9 and TRBJ2-2 gives the full variable domain: DTGVSQNPRHKITKRGQNVTFRCDPISEHNRLYWYRQTLGQGPEFLTYFQNEAQLEKSRLLSDRFSAERPKGSFSTLEIQRTEQGDSAMYLCASSSRQDQTGELFFGEGSRLTVL.

This clone has just a few counts. This chain links TRBV11-2 with TRBJ2-7, with D possibly TRBD2 on 6 matching bases. The CDR3 is 14 amino acids. Between the trimmed V and J ends, which lost 5 bases and 7 bases, there was a span of 18 bases. Per the germline V gene, CDR1 is SGHAT and CDR2 is FQNNGV. The CDR3 sequence is CASSQWTTAGEQYF. Here the CDR3 DNA reads TGTGCCAGCAGCCAATGGACTACCGCCGGGGAGCAGTACTTC.

The chain links TRBV5-5 to TRBJ1-4; 7 bases are shared with TRBD1. Trimming cost V 4 bases and J 8 bases; bases outside gene matches: 11. The CDR3 spans 15 residues. Germline V CDR1 and CDR2: SGHKS, YYEKEE (reference sequence). The CDR3 DNA reads TGTGCCAGCAGCGCCGTGAGGGGGCGAGGGGAAAAACTGTTTTTT. This sequence encodes CASSAVRGRGEKLFF.

The rearrangement joins TRBV24-1 to TRBJ2-7; 8 bases fit TRBD1. J lost 3 bases, V lost 7 bases, and 4 bases had no gene match. The CDR3 spans 13 residues. The germline V gene encodes CDR1 KGHDR and CDR2 SFDVKD. The CDR3 spells CATSDGQGYEQYF. DNA of the CDR3: TGTGCCACCAGCGACGGACAGGGCTACGAGCAGTACTTC.

The chain recombines TRBV19 with TRBJ1-5; 7 bases map to TRBD1. Trimming cost V 9 bases and J 2 bases; bases outside gene matches: 10. Per germline, CDR1 LNHDA and CDR2 SQIVND (reference sequence). The CDR3 has 15 amino acids. CDR3 in amino acids: CASIARDSRNQPQHF. CDR3 nucleotide sequence: TGTGCCAGCATAGCCCGGGACAGCCGCAATCAGCCCCAGCATTTT.

This chain links TRBV21-1 with TRBJ1-5; the table calls TRBD1, which could not be checked here. TRBV21-1 is termed a pseudogene. The CDR3 length is 19 residues. CDR3 sequence reads: CASSKSGTSHTRGNQPQHF. The CDR3 region has the DNA TGTGCCAGCAGCAAATCCGGGACAAGCCACACCAGGGGCAATCAGCCCCAGCATTTT.

The J gene is TRBJ1-3, the V gene TRBV19, with TRBD1 identical over 10 bases. V lost 5 bases and J lost 0; bases outside the gene matches: 10. CDR3 length: 18 amino acids. CDR1 and CDR2 (germline): LNHDA, SQIVND (reference sequence). CDR3 coding DNA: TGTGCCAGTAGTCCCCGCCCCCGGACAGGGGGCTCTGGAAACACCATATATTTT. This codes for CASSPRPRTGGSGNTIYF.

The chain is built from TRBV2 and TRBJ2-7; D is possibly TRBD1 (6 bases). V was shortened by 1 base and J by 1 base, with 11 bases between the two germline ends. The CDR3 contains 15 residues. The germline V gene encodes CDR1 SNHLY and CDR2 FYNNEI. CDR3 residues: CASSEGQGTSYEQYF. CDR3 coding DNA: TGTGCCAGCAGTGAAGGGCAGGGGACATCCTACGAGCAGTACTTC.

This sequence joins TRBV5-4 and TRBJ2-2; the match to TRBD2 covers 9 bases. The CDR3 contains 14 residues. J was trimmed by 6 bases and V by 4 bases; bases with no gene match: 4. Looked up from germline, CDR1 is SGHNT and CDR2 is YYREEE (reference sequence). The CDR3 loop is CASSRGLASGELFF. CDR3 nucleotide sequence: TGTGCCAGCAGCCGCGGACTAGCGTCCGGGGAGCTGTTTTTT.

In regard to this clone: The junction does not match germline at one end; this may be a read error. The chain is built from TRBV10-1 and TRBJ2-1; D is unresolved. CDR1 and CDR2 from the germline V gene are WNHNN and SYGVQD (reference sequence). The CDR3 consists of 13 residues. CDR3 in amino acids: CASSESPYNEQFF. As DNA, the CDR3 is TGCGCCAGCAGTGAGTCTCCCTATAATGAGCAGTTCTTC.

This clone was observed a single time. The V and J genes are TRBV3-1 (or the pseudogene TRBV3-2) and TRBJ1-2, with 7 bases lining up with TRBD1. V lost 1 base, J lost 4 bases, and 6 bases stayed unmatched. CDR1 and CDR2 (germline): LGHDT, YNNKEL (reference sequence). This CDR3 has 15 residues. The CDR3 region is CASSQADRVGYGYTF. The CDR3 DNA follows: TGTGCCAGCAGCCAAGCTGACAGGGTTGGCTATGGCTACACCTTC.